One and the same sample provided the 16 T cell receptor beta chains below, sequenced in a study of T-cell memory formation after mild COVID-19. TCRdb fed the 5' RACE reads into MiXCR, producing one record per CDR3 protein. The sample has roughly 550,000 distinct CDR3 sequences; roughly 20% are singletons. The sequencing input was PBMCs or a T cell subset sorted from them (not recorded which). The receptors come from an adult woman who had mild COVID-19 (a few samples of this study predate the infection). Cell type and time point are not known.

Many counts were recorded for this clonotype. The chain carries TRBV12-3 or TRBV12-4 and TRBJ2-7; unclear D gene. There are 13 residues in the CDR3. V gave up 2 bases and J gave up 2 bases, with 7 bases separating them. CDR3 nucleotide sequence: TGTGCCAGCAGTTTACCGGGTACCTACGAGCAGTACTTC. It translates to CASSLPGTYEQYF.

This clonotype appeared a few times. The rearrangement uses TRBV4-1 and TRBJ2-7, with 7 bases fitting TRBD1. V lost 2 bases, J lost 1 base, and 8 bases stayed unmatched. Germline V gene data show CDR1 as MGHRA and CDR2 as YSYEKL. This CDR3 has 16 residues. CDR3 nucleotides: TGCGCCAGCAGCCAATCCAACGACAGGGCGTCCTACGAGCAGTACTTC. Its translation: CASSQSNDRASYEQYF.

This clonotype was counted only a few times. The V and J genes are TRBV29-1 and TRBJ2-3; D is uncertain. CDR3 size: 12 residues. Per the germline V gene, CDR1 is SQVTM and CDR2 is ANQGSEA. With 6 bases removed from V and 1 base from J, the gap between germline ends came to 8 bases. CDR3 residues: CSVVTGTDTQYF. The CDR3 region has the DNA TGCAGCGTCGTGACTGGCACAGATACGCAGTATTTT.

The V and J genes are TRBV29-1 and TRBJ1-5, with a tentative D call TRBD1 (6 bases). Trimming took off 4 bases at V and 1 base at J, with 11 bases between the two ends. CDR1 is SQVTM and CDR2 is ANQGSEA in the germline V gene. This CDR3 region has 14 residues. DNA for the CDR3: TGCAGCGTTGCCCAGGGGCTGAGCAATCAGCCCCAGCATTTT. It codes for CSVAQGLSNQPQHF.

V gene TRBV28 combines with J gene TRBJ2-5, with 9 nucleotides matching TRBD2. With V trimmed by 4 bases and J by 1 base, 7 bases remained unmatched. Germline V lookup: CDR1 MDHEN, CDR2 SYDVKM. This CDR3 has 16 amino acids. CDR3 region: CASSSRLAETQETQYF. The CDR3 DNA follows: TGTGCCAGCAGTTCCCGACTAGCGGAAACCCAAGAGACCCAGTACTTC. The complete variable domain, with remaining parts taken from reference TRBV28 and TRBJ2-5, reads DVKVTQSSRYLVKRTGEKVFLECVQDMDHENMFWYRQDPGLGLRLIYFSYDVKMKEKGDIPEGYSVSREKKERFSLILESASTNQTSMYLCASSSRLAETQETQYFGPGTRLLVL.

This clonotype has more than one count but fewer than ten. The chain uses TRBV5-1 and TRBJ2-1, with TRBD1 identical over 9 bases. This CDR3 is 14 amino acids long. In germline, CDR1 is SGHRS, CDR2 YFSETQ. After removal of 6 bases from V and 4 bases from J, the junction contained 5 bases not matched to a gene. CDR3 sequence (DNA): TGCGCCAGCACCGGTGGGACAGGGTACAATGAGCAGTTCTTC. It specifies CASTGGTGYNEQFF. The whole variable domain, remainder taken from reference TRBV5-1 and TRBJ2-1, is KAGVTQTPRYLIKTRGQQVTLSCSPISGHRSVSWYQQTPGQGLQFLFEYFSETQRNKGNFPGRFSGRQFSNSRSEMNVSTLELGDSALYLCASTGGTGYNEQFFGPGTRLTVL.

The chain uses TRBV6-5 and TRBJ1-2; 7 bases align to TRBD1. This CDR3 has 16 residues. The V gene end was trimmed by 6 bases and the J gene end by 0 bases; junction bases not matched to a gene: 10. CDR1 is MNHEY, CDR2 SVGAGI, per germline. Written as DNA, the CDR3 is TGTGCCAGCAGAAACAGGGGTTTAGGAGCTAACTATGGCTACACCTTC. Protein sequence: CASRNRGLGANYGYTF.

V and J are TRBV30 and TRBJ2-7; the D is unclear. Germline V gene data show CDR1 as GTSNPN and CDR2 as SVGIG (reference sequence). The CDR3 runs to 11 residues. Deletions cut 0 bases from V and 7 bases from J, with 7 bases between. CDR3 bases: TGTGCCTGGAGTGTAAGCAGTGAGCAGTACTTC. This encodes CAWSVSSEQYF.

The rearrangement links TRBV14 to TRBJ2-7; D may be TRBD1 (5 bases). V shed 1 base and J shed 7 bases, with 11 bases lying between them. The CDR3 is 13 amino acids. Germline V gives CDR1 SGHDN, CDR2 FVKESK. In nucleotides, the CDR3 is TGTGCCAGCAGCCAAGCTGGGGCCTGGGAGCAGTACTTC. Translating it yields CASSQAGAWEQYF.

This clonotype has only a few counts. V and J are TRBV29-1 and TRBJ1-1, with D hard to call. The CDR3 has 14 amino acids. Trimming removed 5 bases at V and 1 base at J, with 14 bases between. Per germline, CDR1 SQVTM and CDR2 ANQGSEA. CDR3 amino acids: CSVRAPRTNTEAFF. CDR3 coding DNA: TGCAGCGTTCGGGCCCCAAGAACGAACACTGAAGCTTTCTTT.

This rearrangement joins TRBV6-5 to TRBJ1-2; 8 bases map to TRBD1. Germline trimming cut 6 bases from V and 2 bases from J; bases unmatched to any gene: 8. Germline values: CDR1 MNHEY, CDR2 SVGAGI. The length of the CDR3 is 15 residues. CDR3 nucleotides: TGTGCCAGCAGAGGAACACAGGGGGAAAACTATGGCTACACCTTC. Translated: CASRGTQGENYGYTF.

This clonotype was recorded a few times. The chain employs TRBV7-8 and TRBJ2-3; 7 bases agree with TRBD1. The CDR3 runs to 15 residues. With 4 bases clipped from V and 1 base from J, the junction kept 5 bases outside the gene matches. Germline lookup yields CDR1 SGHVS and CDR2 FQNEAQ. Written as DNA, the CDR3 is TGTGCCAGCAGCTCACAGGGGTTCGGCACAGATACGCAGTATTTT. This translates into CASSSQGFGTDTQYF.

V usage is TRBV27 and J usage is TRBJ2-1; a weak D match, TRBD1 (6 bases). The V gene's germline CDR1 is MNHEY and CDR2 SMNVEV (reference sequence). V was clipped by 4 bases and J by 3 bases, with 13 bases between them. This CDR3 is 15 amino acids long. CDR3 DNA: TGTGCCAGCAGTTCTCCCCGGACAGTCTACAATGAGCAGTTCTTC. Amino acid sequence: CASSSPRTVYNEQFF.

In this sample, this clonotype turned up once. The chain has TRBV20-1 and TRBJ2-2; a weak D match, TRBD2 (5 bases). This CDR3 spans 14 amino acids. CDR1 is DFQATT, CDR2 SNEGSKA, per germline (reference sequence). With 3 bases removed from V and 0 bases from J, the gap between germline ends came to 8 bases. The CDR3 spells CSASRGANTGELFF. The CDR3 bases are TGCAGTGCTAGTCGGGGAGCGAACACCGGGGAGCTGTTTTTT.

The chain is built from TRBV4-1 and TRBJ1-2; D unresolved. V was cut by 1 base and J by 2 bases, with 11 bases left in between. Germline-derived CDR1 and CDR2 are MGHRA and YSYEKL. CDR3 length equals 15 residues. Written as DNA, the CDR3 is TGCGCCAGCAGCCAAGGCCCGACGGTGAACTATGGCTACACCTTC. Its protein is CASSQGPTVNYGYTF.

There are a few counts of this clonotype. This chain uses TRBV24-1 with TRBJ2-7; 8 bases fit TRBD1. Per the germline V gene, CDR1 is KGHDR and CDR2 is SFDVKD. The ends lost 5 bases at V and 6 bases at J; junction bases unmatched: 14. This CDR3 has 16 residues. CDR3 in amino acids: CATSAPSGQGGLEQYF. The CDR3 DNA reads as TGTGCCACCAGTGCCCCGAGTGGACAGGGTGGCCTCGAGCAGTACTTC.